This is a list of T cell receptor beta chains from one sample in a study of shared clonotypes between healthy human individuals. The method was immunoSEQ multiplex PCR; TCRdb's version includes in-frame clones alone and lacks a portion of them. Here the sample spans about 710,000 clones, just under 75% being singletons. Sequencing was performed on memory CD4+ T cells sorted from blood. These receptors originate from a woman aged 30 to 39 in good health. Both conserved end residues are part of each CDR3. The D gene is left open where the match is weak. Clone size is shown for a subset of rows, as once, few, many or a class of expanded clone.

V gene: TRBV19
clone size: few
J gene: TRBJ1-3
D gene: -
CDR3 DNA: TGTGCCACCTGGAGGGAGAGGGGCGGAAACACCATATATTTT
CDR3 protein: CATWRERGGNTIYF

V gene: TRBV29-1
clone size: few
J gene: TRBJ1-5
D gene: -
CDR3 DNA: TGCAGCGTTGAACTATGGTGCCCGCCCCAGCATTTT
CDR3 protein: CSVELWCPPQHF

V gene: TRBV6-1
clone size: -
J gene: TRBJ2-7
D gene: -
CDR3 DNA: TGTGCCAGCAGTCTGGACAGATCCTACGAGCAGTACTTC
CDR3 protein: CASSLDRSYEQYF

V gene: TRBV6-5
clone size: -
J gene: TRBJ1-4
D gene: TRBD1
CDR3 DNA: TGTGCCAGCAGTTTCTCAACAGGGGGTTACGAAAAACTGTTTTTT
CDR3 protein: CASSFSTGGYEKLFF

V gene: TRBV7-9
clone size: -
J gene: TRBJ2-5
D gene: -
CDR3 DNA: TGTGCCAGCAGCTCAGGACCCACCATCACGTACCAAGAGACCCAGTACTTC
CDR3 protein: CASSSGPTITYQETQYF

V gene: TRBV19
clone size: few
J gene: TRBJ2-1
D gene: -
CDR3 DNA: TGTGCCAGTATGGCCCTCGTTAGCAGCTCCTACAATGAGCAGTTCTTC
CDR3 protein: CASMALVSSSYNEQFF

V gene: TRBV7-9
clone size: many
J gene: TRBJ2-3
D gene: -
CDR3 DNA: TGTGCCAGCAGCTTAGATCGGGGGCTACAGGCCGATACGCAGTATTTT
CDR3 protein: CASSLDRGLQADTQYF

V gene: TRBV7-6
clone size: -
J gene: TRBJ1-3
D gene: -
CDR3 DNA: TGTGCCAGCAGCTTAGCGCAGGGGACCTCTGGAAACACCATATATTTT
CDR3 protein: CASSLAQGTSGNTIYF

V gene: TRBV28
clone size: -
J gene: TRBJ1-2
D gene: -
CDR3 DNA: TGTGCCACCAGGGATGGAAACTATGGCTACACCTTC
CDR3 protein: CATRDGNYGYTF

V gene: TRBV27
clone size: once
J gene: TRBJ1-5
D gene: TRBD1
CDR3 DNA: TGTGCCAGCGGCGCCACCGAAGGGACAGGGTTTACTCAGCCCCAGCATTTT
CDR3 protein: CASGATEGTGFTQPQHF

V gene: TRBV9
clone size: -
J gene: TRBJ1-1
D gene: -
CDR3 DNA: TGTGCCAGCAGCGTAGGCGGCAGGGGGAACACTGAAGCTTTCTTT
CDR3 protein: CASSVGGRGNTEAFF

V gene: TRBV5-1
clone size: -
J gene: TRBJ2-1
D gene: TRBD2
CDR3 DNA: TGCGCCAGCAGCTTGGTTAGCGGGAGAGCTGAGCAGTTCTTC
CDR3 protein: CASSLVSGRAEQFF

V gene: TRBV19
clone size: -
J gene: TRBJ2-1
D gene: TRBD2
CDR3 DNA: TGTGCCAGTAGTGGGACTAGCGGGGGCAGCTCCTACAATGAGCAGTTCTTC
CDR3 protein: CASSGTSGGSSYNEQFF

V gene: TRBV10-3
clone size: few
J gene: TRBJ2-2
D gene: -
CDR3 DNA: TGTGCCATCAGGGACAGGAACACCGGGGAGCTGTTTTTT
CDR3 protein: CAIRDRNTGELFF

V gene: TRBV28
clone size: few
J gene: TRBJ1-1
D gene: -
CDR3 DNA: TGTGCCAGCCAATCGGCGGGGAACACTGAAGCTTTCTTT
CDR3 protein: CASQSAGNTEAFF

V gene: TRBV14
clone size: once
J gene: TRBJ1-2
D gene: -
CDR3 DNA: TGTGCCAGCAGCCAAGATATCTTGGGGGGTGGCTACACCTTC
CDR3 protein: CASSQDILGGGYTF